This T cell receptor (gamma chain) was sequenced in a study of Vδ1+ human thymocytes. Regarding the study as a whole: Thymic delta-chain repertoires held approximately 19% Vdelta2 sequences and few Vdelta3, despite high sort purity. Thymic TRG and TRD repertoires appeared highly polyclonal, with Gaussian CDR3 length distributions. Bulk data may be misread because of unexpected Vdelta2 sequences.

Between roughly 96% and 99.6% of sorted thymocytes were Vdelta1+. The length of the CDR3 is 13 residues. Germline V gene data show CDR1 as VTNTFY and CDR2 as YDVSTARD (reference sequence). V lost 3 bases to trimming and J lost 5 bases; unmatched junction nucleotides: 7. To note about this clone: The antigen remains unidentified. The sample carries other DNA sequences with the same CDR3.

The template was reverse-transcribed extracted RNA. The CDR3 regions were amplified by multiplex PCR from V-gene primers to a constant-region primer. TCRdb called clones from the multiplex PCR reads again using CATT. In the table there are about 36,000 gamma-chain clones, 20% to 25% of which are singletons. The TCR was taken from a girl less than two years old who had congenital heart surgery. The genes are TRGV3 and TRGJ1 or TRGJ2. Sequenced: Vdelta1+ gamma-delta thymocytes from the thymus. Subset in this sample: FACS-sorted CD3+ TCRalphabeta- TCRVdelta1+ TCRVdelta2- thymocytes. DNA of the CDR3: TGTGCCACCTGGGACCGGAGGGATTATAAGAAACTCTTT. The encoded protein is CATWDRRDYKKLF.